A selection of T cell receptor beta chains follows, all from one sample in a study of CXCR3-negative and CXCR3-positive naive CD8 T cells. TCRdb derives one entry per CDR3 protein from the 5' RACE reads, leaving out DNA. Recorded for this sample: roughly 65,000 distinct CDR3 sequences. The sample comprised naive CXCR3+ CD8+ T cells from blood. The source is a human donor in good health. Some clones in this sample may be carry-over from other donors' samples. Each CDR3 is given with its conserved first and last residue. The size field is filled for only some rows; it gives once, few, many or a size class.

v_call	j_call	clone_size	cdr3_aa
TRBV12-3/TRBV12-4	TRBJ2-1	NA	CASNRGLAGGNEQFF
TRBV14	TRBJ2-1	NA	CASSQLTSGGVGDEQFF
TRBV14	TRBJ2-1	medium-sized	CASSQAPLAGIYLNEQFF
TRBV20-1	TRBJ2-7	NA	CSARDPKTVSYEQYF
TRBV6-4	TRBJ1-2	NA	CASSDRRRISYGYTF
TRBV3-1	TRBJ2-3	NA	CASSQRTLTSTDTQYF
TRBV27	TRBJ2-1	NA	CASISSGTGIDEQFF
TRBV12-3/TRBV12-4	TRBJ2-2	NA	CASSFRVVESGELFF
TRBV7-7	TRBJ2-5	NA	CASSYGRRGTQETQYF
TRBV4-2	TRBJ2-1	NA	CASSQGPARAGGLYNEQFF
TRBV12-3/TRBV12-4	TRBJ2-3	NA	CASNTAGATDTQYF
TRBV20-1	TRBJ1-5	NA	CSAQYEGALGNQPQHF
TRBV12-3/TRBV12-4	TRBJ1-5	NA	CASSPSVGGSQPQHF
TRBV29-1	TRBJ2-1	NA	CSVEDRIGYNEQFF
TRBV4-2	TRBJ2-4	NA	CASSQLPPGEGKNIQYF
TRBV12-3/TRBV12-4	TRBJ2-1	NA	CASSSKGDEQFF
TRBV7-6	TRBJ2-1	NA	CASSPLGLIIEFF
TRBV4-1	TRBJ2-1	NA	CASSQGQGPAEQFF
TRBV6-2/TRBV6-3	TRBJ2-3	NA	CASSYPGDTQYF